This entry lists 30 T cell receptor beta chains sequenced from one sample in a study of memory CD4+ T cells and cytomegalovirus serostatus. Single viable CD3+CD4+CD8-CD45RO+ cells were sorted as the memory CD4+ T cells. Produced via immunoSEQ multiplex PCR; TCRdb's table is partial and in-frame only. Here the sample spans around 40,000 clones, 79% being singletons. The sample taken for sequencing was memory CD4+ T cells from blood. All receptors derive from an adult in good health and CMV-seronegative.

The chain combines TRBV27 with TRBJ1-1, with D unclear. V gave up 4 bases and J gave up 9 bases, with 12 bases separating them. The germline CDR1 and CDR2 sequences are MNHEY and SMNVEV (reference sequence). This CDR3 is 12 amino acids long. CDR3 in amino acids: CASSSIGRQAFF. CDR3 nucleotide sequence: TGTGCCAGCAGTTCGATAGGGCGGCAAGCTTTCTTT.

The count of this clone is one. The gene calls are TRBV5-1 and TRBJ1-3; D uncertain. V lost 4 bases and J 0 bases, leaving 11 bases between the germline ends. Looked up from germline, CDR1 is SGHRS and CDR2 is YFSETQ. The length of the CDR3 is 15 residues. CDR3 region: CASSRTLSSGNTIYF. CDR3 nucleotide sequence: TGCGCCAGCAGCCGGACGCTGAGCTCTGGAAACACCATATATTTT.

V gene TRBV5-4 combines with J gene TRBJ1-2, with unresolved D. Germline-derived CDR1 and CDR2 are SGHNT and YYREEE (reference sequence). The CDR3 spans 14 residues. V lost 4 bases to trimming and J lost 4 bases, with 14 bases between them. Here the CDR3 reads CASSDKAGSYGYTF. The CDR3, as DNA: TGTGCCAGCAGCGACAAAGCAGGTTCCTATGGCTACACCTTC. Together with reference TRBV5-4 and TRBJ1-2, the CDR3 gives the full variable domain: ETGVTQSPTHLIKTRGQQVTLRCSSQSGHNTVSWYQQALGQGPQFIFQYYREEENGRGNFPPRFSGLQFPNYSSELNVNALELDDSALYLCASSDKAGSYGYTFGSGTRLTVV.

The rearrangement links TRBV5-6 to TRBJ2-1, with D uncertain. Trimming stripped 6 bases from V and 5 bases from J, with 15 bases between. This CDR3 spans 14 amino acids. The germline CDR1 and CDR2 sequences are SGHDT and YYEEEE. CDR3 sequence (DNA): TGTGCCAGCACCAAACGGAAGGATAACAATGAGCAGTTCTTC. Encoded protein: CASTKRKDNNEQFF.

The chain couples TRBV18 to TRBJ1-2, with unresolved D. Germline CDR1 is KGHSH and CDR2 is LQKENI. Deletions cut 0 bases from V and 0 bases from J, with 11 bases between. The CDR3 length is 16 residues. CDR3 sequence: CASSPPSMGSNYGYTF. The CDR3 nucleotides read TGTGCCAGCTCACCACCTTCGATGGGTTCTAACTATGGCTACACCTTC.

The chain employs TRBV19 and TRBJ1-5, with 8 bases fitting TRBD1. Germline loops: CDR1 LNHDA, CDR2 SQIVND (reference sequence). V shed 5 bases, J shed 3 bases, and the junction held 9 bases outside the gene matches. The CDR3 is made up of 16 amino acids. The CDR3 DNA is TGTGCCAGTAGTCTAGCGGCAGGGGGCTACAATCAGCCCCAGCATTTT. This codes for CASSLAAGGYNQPQHF.

The V gene is TRBV19, the J gene TRBJ2-1; 12 bases match TRBD2. Trimming at V came to 5 bases and at J to 9 bases, leaving 2 bases not matched to a gene. Germline assignment: CDR1 LNHDA and CDR2 SQIVND (reference sequence). This CDR3 has 13 amino acids. The CDR3 loop is CASSVTSGGEQFF. In DNA, the CDR3 is TGTGCCAGTAGTGTGACTAGCGGGGGTGAGCAGTTCTTC.

The chain recombines TRBV10-2 with TRBJ2-7; TRBD1 agrees at 7 bases. This CDR3 contains 14 residues. Per germline, CDR1 WSHSY and CDR2 SAAADI. After removal of 7 bases from V and 7 bases from J, the junction contained 13 bases not matched to a gene. For the CDR3, the DNA is TGCGCCAGCACACGCCAGGGGGAAGGGGGAGAGCAGTACTTC. Protein: CASTRQGEGGEQYF.

Remarks on this clone: The junction departs from the called germline gene at one end, perhaps through a read error. The chain couples TRBV7-7 to TRBJ2-1, with D perhaps given as TRBD1 or TRBD2 (6 bases each). The CDR3 runs to 13 residues. CDR1 and CDR2 (germline): SSHAT, FNYEAQ (reference sequence). CDR3 sequence (DNA): TGTGCTAGCAGCTTAGGGGGAGGTAATGAGCAGTTCTTC. As protein: CASSLGGGNEQFF.

The chain has TRBV5-6 and TRBJ2-5, with 8 bases that match TRBD1. V lost 4 bases, J lost 3 bases, and 2 bases stayed unmatched. The germline gives CDR1 SGHDT, CDR2 YYEEEE. The CDR3 totals 13 residues. CDR3 sequence: CASSPDREETQYF. The CDR3 DNA reads TGTGCCAGCAGCCCGGACAGGGAAGAGACCCAGTACTTC.

This chain connects TRBV30 to TRBJ1-3, with D unclear. CDR1 and CDR2 (germline): GTSNPN, SVGIG (reference sequence). The germline V and J ends were trimmed by 8 bases and 3 bases, with 11 bases remaining between them. The CDR3 covers 12 residues. This chain's CDR3 is CALTHVGNTIYF. DNA for the CDR3: TGTGCCCTGACGCACGTTGGAAACACCATATATTTT.

The chain has TRBV7-2 and TRBJ2-3; TRBD2 aligns across 10 bases. In germline, CDR1 is SGHTA, CDR2 FQGNSA. CDR3 size: 17 residues. V was clipped by 1 base and J by 1 base; unmatched bases: 5. CDR3 region: CASSLGAGGRGTDTQYF. DNA for the CDR3: TGTGCCAGCAGCTTAGGAGCGGGGGGGCGTGGCACAGATACGCAGTATTTT.

This rearrangement joins TRBV7-9 to TRBJ2-2; D uncertain. CDR1 is SEHNR and CDR2 is FQNEAQ in the germline V gene (reference sequence). The V gene lost 5 bases and the J gene lost 1 base, with 17 bases spanning the gap. The CDR3 contains 17 residues. CDR3 protein: CASSILKADQNTGELFF. The CDR3 DNA follows: TGTGCCAGCAGCATACTTAAGGCGGACCAGAACACCGGGGAGCTGTTTTTT.

This chain uses TRBV4-2 with TRBJ2-3; D is perhaps TRBD2 (6 bases). Between the trimmed V and J ends, which lost 2 bases and 0 bases, there was a span of 9 bases. The CDR3 runs to 15 residues. Germline V CDR1 and CDR2: LGHNA, YNFKEQ. CDR3: CASSQRGDSTDTQYF. CDR3 coding DNA: TGTGCCAGCAGCCAACGCGGGGATAGCACAGATACGCAGTATTTT.

The chain carries TRBV4-1 and TRBJ1-4; D possibly corresponds to TRBD1 (6 bases). The length of the CDR3 is 14 residues. V lost 6 bases to trimming and J lost 7 bases, with 15 bases between them. The germline CDR1 and CDR2 sequences are MGHRA and YSYEKL. DNA of the CDR3: TGCGCCAGCAGTCACAGGGAGAGGGGTGAAAAACTGTTTTTT. The encoded protein is CASSHRERGEKLFF.

As regards this clone: In the same sample, other DNA sequences code for this CDR3. The chain has TRBV6-5 and TRBJ1-5, with 11 bases lining up with TRBD1. The V and J ends lost 0 bases and 6 bases, in that order; junction bases with no gene match: 4. CDR3 size: 16 residues. Germline V gives CDR1 MNHEY, CDR2 SVGAGI. DNA for the CDR3: TGTGCCAGCAGTTACTCTAGGACAGGGGGCGGTCAGCCCCAGCATTTT. Residues: CASSYSRTGGGQPQHF.

The chain carries TRBV30 and TRBJ1-1, with 7 bases identical to TRBD1. V lost 8 bases to trimming and J lost 1 base; unmatched junction nucleotides: 4. This CDR3 contains 12 residues. Germline V gene lookup returns CDR1 GTSNPN and CDR2 SVGIG (reference sequence). In DNA form, the CDR3 reads TGTGCCGCGGGACAGCGGAACACTGAAGCTTTCTTT. Its protein is CAAGQRNTEAFF.

This rearrangement joins TRBV5-8 to TRBJ2-1; TRBD2 matches 10 bases. Germline V gene data show CDR1 as SGHTS and CDR2 as YDEGEE. CDR3 length: 17 residues. J lost 5 bases, V lost 0 bases, and 8 bases had no gene match. The CDR3 DNA reads as TGTGCCAGCAGCTTGGCCGGTTCTAGCGGGGGTCACAATGAGCAGTTCTTC. This codes for CASSLAGSSGGHNEQFF.

This sequence joins TRBV9 and TRBJ2-4; 9 bases are shared with TRBD1. The CDR3 is made up of 17 amino acids. J lost 1 base, V lost 9 bases, and 14 bases had no gene match. The germline gives CDR1 SGDLS, CDR2 YYNGEE. CDR3 sequence reads: CATWTGEGVWAKNIQYF. DNA for the CDR3: TGTGCCACTTGGACAGGGGAAGGTGTTTGGGCCAAAAACATTCAGTACTTC.

The V call is TRBV7-8, the J call TRBJ2-7; TRBD2 matches 9 bases. CDR1 and CDR2 (germline): SGHVS, FQNEAQ. The CDR3 length is 19 residues. V was pared by 6 bases and J by 2 bases, with 20 bases of the junction left unmatched. CDR3 residues: CASSQKGQRGAIFAYEQYF. In DNA, the CDR3 is TGTGCCAGCAGTCAAAAGGGCCAGCGGGGGGCCATATTTGCCTACGAGCAGTACTTC.

The CDR3 here is CASSFSLGDTIYF. CDR3 DNA: TGTGCCAGCAGCTTTAGTCTCGGTGACACCATATATTTT. V gene TRBV7-2 combines with J gene TRBJ1-3; the D is unclear. The germline V gene has CDR1 SGHTA and CDR2 FQGNSA. This CDR3 spans 13 amino acids. V lost 3 bases, J lost 8 bases, and 11 bases lay in between.

J is TRBJ2-1 and V is TRBV5-1; 9 bases fit TRBD2. CDR3 length: 16 amino acids. J gave up 4 bases and V 4 bases, and 9 bases lay outside the gene matches. Germline V CDR1 and CDR2: SGHRS, YFSETQ. CDR3 sequence reads: CASSLSGGQLYNEQFF. CDR3 nucleotides: TGCGCCAGCAGCCTGAGCGGGGGGCAGCTTTACAATGAGCAGTTCTTC.

This clone showed up just once. This rearrangement joins TRBV2 to TRBJ1-2, with unresolved D. Germline CDR1 and CDR2: SNHLY and FYNNEI. The CDR3 sequence is 18 residues long. Trimming took 2 bases from V and 6 from J, leaving 25 bases between them. CDR3 sequence reads: CASSESSPSVPRGHGYTF. DNA for the CDR3: TGTGCCAGCAGTGAAAGTTCCCCGAGTGTCCCCCGTGGGCATGGCTACACCTTC.

The rearrangement links TRBV12-5 to TRBJ1-1; possibly TRBD1 for D (5 bases). This CDR3 contains 16 residues. Trimming left V 1 base short and J 5 bases short, with 17 bases between. Germline-derived CDR1 and CDR2 are LGHNT and FRNRAP. The CDR3 nucleotides are TGTGCTAGTGGTTTGGGGTTATGGCAGGGAAGAACTGAAGCTTTCTTT. Amino acid sequence: CASGLGLWQGRTEAFF.

CDR3 loop: CASSRLLPTGGISYEQYF. CDR3 DNA: TGCGCCAGCAGCCGATTATTACCGACAGGGGGCATATCCTACGAGCAGTACTTC. V gene TRBV4-1 combines with J gene TRBJ2-7, with TRBD1 identical over 10 bases. V dropped 4 bases and J dropped 1; count of bases not matched to a gene: 13. There are 18 residues in the CDR3. The germline CDR1 and CDR2 sequences are MGHRA and YSYEKL.

The rearrangement uses TRBV19 and TRBJ2-5; 9 bases match TRBD2. In germline, CDR1 is LNHDA, CDR2 SQIVND (reference sequence). CDR3 length: 15 amino acids. Trimming took 3 bases from V and 5 from J; bases not matched to a gene: 7. The CDR3 DNA sequence: TGTGCCAGTAGTATGTATGCGGGGGGGGCGGAGACCCAGTACTTC. It translates to CASSMYAGGAETQYF.

Only a few counts were recorded for this clone. The chain has TRBV11-2 and TRBJ2-2; 11 nucleotides align to TRBD2. CDR3 size: 15 residues. Germline V gene lookup returns CDR1 SGHAT and CDR2 FQNNGV. With V trimmed by 4 bases and J by 6 bases, 4 bases remained unmatched. CDR3 sequence reads: CASSYLAGGPGELFF. The CDR3 bases are TGTGCCAGCAGCTACCTAGCGGGGGGACCCGGGGAGCTGTTTTTT.

The chain recombines TRBV9 with TRBJ2-3; D unclear. Trimming removed 5 bases at V and 2 bases at J, with 12 bases between. This CDR3 spans 14 amino acids. Germline V gene data show CDR1 as SGDLS and CDR2 as YYNGEE. CDR3 coding DNA: TGTGCCAGCAGTGAAAGGGCCTTCACAGATACGCAGTATTTT. Amino acids: CASSERAFTDTQYF. Based on the CDR3 plus reference TRBV9 and TRBJ2-3, the full variable domain is DSGVTQTPKHLITATGQRVTLRCSPRSGDLSVYWYQQSLDQGLQFLIQYYNGEERAKGNILERFSAQQFPDLHSELNLSSLELGDSALYFCASSERAFTDTQYFGPGTRLTVL.

The chain joins TRBV5-1 to TRBJ1-1, with TRBD1 matching over 7 bases. The trim removed 0 bases at V and 1 base at J, leaving 6 bases unmatched. The CDR3 spans 16 residues. Germline loops: CDR1 SGHRS, CDR2 YFSETQ. CDR3 bases: TGCGCCAGCAGCTTGGAGATTGGACAGGCGAACACTGAAGCTTTCTTT. Protein product: CASSLEIGQANTEAFF.

The genes are TRBV9 and TRBJ1-6; tentative D call: TRBD1 (6 bases). Trimming left V 3 bases short and J 6 bases short, with 7 bases between. This CDR3 is built from 13 residues. Germline V lookup: CDR1 SGDLS, CDR2 YYNGEE. The CDR3 is CASSEDSNSPLHF. Here the CDR3 DNA reads TGTGCCAGCAGCGAGGACAGTAATTCACCCCTCCACTTT.